This TCR beta chain was captured by sequencing in a study of cytomegalovirus exposure and HLA in healthy donors. Looking at the study overall: Previous work identified 117 million unique TCR beta sequences from about 200 million T cells. General study points: Later examination showed HLA-associated TCR beta chains had greater clonal expansion than equally common others.

The CDR3 has 12 amino acids. CDR1 is MDHEN, CDR2 SYDVKM, per germline. Trimming took off 6 bases at V and 8 bases at J, with 13 bases between the two ends. PCR amplification relied on 60 Vbeta primers (plus 13 Jbeta primers). Data came from immunoSEQ multiplex PCR; TCRdb stores just in-frame clones and leaves some out. The table shows over 100,000 clones, with over 60% occurring only once. In regard to this clone: Its specificity is not known.

This receptor was identified in a woman in her twenties or thirties in good health and CMV-seronegative. The source material was PBMCs. The J gene is TRBJ1-2, the V gene TRBV28; tentatively, D is TRBD1 (5 bases). The CDR3 nucleotides read TGTGCCAGCAGGTCCATCAGGGAAGGCTACACCTTC. Translation gives CASRSIREGYTF.